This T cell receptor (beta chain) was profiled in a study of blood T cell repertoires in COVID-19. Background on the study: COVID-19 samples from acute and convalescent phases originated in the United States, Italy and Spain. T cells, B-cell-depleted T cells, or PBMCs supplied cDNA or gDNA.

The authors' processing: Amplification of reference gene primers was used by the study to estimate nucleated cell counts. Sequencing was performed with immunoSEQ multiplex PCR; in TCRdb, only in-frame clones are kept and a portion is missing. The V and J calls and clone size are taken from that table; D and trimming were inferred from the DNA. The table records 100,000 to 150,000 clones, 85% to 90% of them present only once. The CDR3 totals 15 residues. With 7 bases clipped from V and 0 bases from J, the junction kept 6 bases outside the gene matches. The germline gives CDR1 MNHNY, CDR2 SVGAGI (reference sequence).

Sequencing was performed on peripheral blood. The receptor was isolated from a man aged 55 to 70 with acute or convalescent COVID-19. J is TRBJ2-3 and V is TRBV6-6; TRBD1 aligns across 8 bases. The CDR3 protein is CASNPQGASTDTQYF. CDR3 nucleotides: TGTGCCAGCAACCCCCAGGGGGCTAGCACAGATACGCAGTATTTT.